This T cell receptor (beta chain) appears in the sequencing data of a study of regulatory T cells in long-lasting Graves disease (dated by TCRdb to about 2021). For the study in its entirety: Persistent Graves' disease meant more than 5 years of antithyroid drug treatment with TSH receptor autoantibodies that stayed positive. Patients with persistent Graves' disease were compared with patients with newly diagnosed Graves' disease using TCR sequencing and RNA sequencing of peripheral blood. TCR sequencing covered approximately 13 persistent and 20 newly diagnosed Graves' disease patients, 33 samples in total. The study was conducted in China and was registered as a clinical trial. In the clinical cohort, patients with persistent Graves' disease had used antithyroid drugs for an average of about 9.3 years.

Sample time point, as interpreted from the label and publication: persistent/refractory GD, antithyroid drugs over 5 years with positive TRAb. For both TCR sequencing and RNA sequencing, RNA was extracted from PBMCs in TRIzol. The diagnosis of Graves' disease followed American Thyroid Association guidelines. Patients for the study were recruited at an endocrinology department in Xi'an, China. Each patient gave approximately 10 milliliters of peripheral blood, collected in an EDTA anticoagulant tube. PBMCs were isolated by Ficoll Paque Plus density gradient separation without further T cell sorting. An Agilent 2100 Bioanalyzer and agarose gel were used to check RNA quality, while a NanoDrop 2000 measured RNA concentration. The receptor library was made with multiplex PCR. TCRdb names Illumina HiSeq 4000 as the instrument used. iRepertoire HTBI primers and Arm-PCR amplification of CDR3 regions were used to construct TCR beta libraries. Gel purification was performed on PCR products prior to sequencing. The paper's processing steps were these. Gene usage analysis of CDR3 amino acid clonotypes relied on the approximately 68 TRBV and 14 TRBJ segments identified across samples. COPE and FqMerger were used to merge filtered high-quality paired reads into contigs. BLAST was used to align contigs to the IMGT TRBV, TRBD and TRBJ reference genes, and CDR3 was defined following IMGT. Clonotypes above 0.1% frequency were classified as highly expanded clones. Repertoire diversity was measured by Shannon entropy, and V-J evenness by the Gini coefficient. A clonotype was considered public if more than one individual shared it. TCRdb reanalyzed the raw reads on its own, using fastp at Q25 for trimming and MiXCR for clone calling, and kept in-frame beta chains. Each entry is one CDR3 protein sequence, shown with its most common DNA and genes. TCRdb's processing, not the authors', yielded these V and J calls. Present in this sample are over 250,000 distinct CDR3 sequences, 22% of which were seen just once. The ten largest clonotypes hold just over 55% of the sample.

On this clonotype: Its binding antigen is unknown. Nothing much larger sits one base from this clone, and base qualities are not available.

CDR1 SGHVS and CDR2 FQNEAQ are derived from the germline V gene. Germline trimming amounts to 3 bases on V and 0 bases on J, with 4 as the count of junction bases outside the gene matches. Its CDR3 holds 15 amino acids, cysteine through phenylalanine. CDR3 DNA is the only sequence kept; it has 45 bases, read in frame from the first base. Here is what the overall study found, with its caveats: Sequencing and analysis were limited to the TCR beta chain. Patients with persistent disease shared more public clonotypes (around 3,000) than newly diagnosed patients did (966). Lower TCR Shannon entropy and fewer highly expanded clones were observed in persistent Graves' disease patients than in newly diagnosed patients, which suggested clonal expansion. The authors noted that the small sample size was a limitation that may lower accuracy. The study examined only peripheral blood because the primary lesion, thyroid tissue, could not be accessed. Preferential use of TRBV28, TRBJ1-2 and TRBJ2-5 was observed in persistent disease, whereas TRBV20-1 and TRBJ2-1 were favored in newly diagnosed disease.

The V and J genes are TRBV7-8 and TRBJ2-7, with TRBD2 identical over 8 junction bases. The source is a female donor with Graves disease. The source material was peripheral blood mononuclear cells (PBMCs), sampled when the disease was refractory, from a patient treated with antithyroid drugs. The base sequence is TGTGCCAGCAGCTTCTTAGCGGGAATCTCCTACGAGCAGTACTTC. This codes for CASSFLAGISYEQYF.